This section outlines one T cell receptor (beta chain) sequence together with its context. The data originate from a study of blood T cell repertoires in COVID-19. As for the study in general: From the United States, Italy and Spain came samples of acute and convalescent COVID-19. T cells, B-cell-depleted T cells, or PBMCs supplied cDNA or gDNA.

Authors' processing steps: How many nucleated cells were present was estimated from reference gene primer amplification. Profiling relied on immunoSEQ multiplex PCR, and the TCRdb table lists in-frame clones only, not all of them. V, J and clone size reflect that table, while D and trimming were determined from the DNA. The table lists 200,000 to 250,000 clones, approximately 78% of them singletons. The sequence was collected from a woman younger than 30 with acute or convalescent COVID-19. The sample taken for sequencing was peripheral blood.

As DNA, the CDR3 is TGTGCCAGCTCACCACCTGGACAGGGCTACTATGGCTACACCTTC. It encodes CASSPPGQGYYGYTF. The V call is TRBV18, the J call TRBJ1-2, with 8 bases matching TRBD1. The CDR3 sequence is 15 residues long. With V trimmed by 0 bases and J by 3 bases, 3 bases remained unmatched. CDR1 and CDR2 (germline): KGHSH, LQKENI.